This T cell receptor beta chain was observed in a study of response to subunit inactivated influenza vaccine. To note about this clonotype: What it recognizes is unknown.

Deletions cut 0 bases from V and 7 bases from J, with 4 bases between. The CDR3 has 10 residues. Germline CDR1 reads GTSNPN; CDR2 reads SVGIG (reference sequence). Study-wide results and limits: Only a handful of new T cells, the authors suggested, are recruited with each seasonal influenza vaccination.

Via MiXCR, TCRdb re-called the RT-PCR reads, giving one row per CDR3 protein. Of approximately 700,000 distinct CDR3 sequences in the sample, 15% to 17% are singletons; the top ten hold around a tenth. Sequenced here: PBMCs from blood, sampled 11 to 12 days after vaccination. V is TRBV30 and J is TRBJ2-7, with D hard to call. The origin of this receptor is a man aged 45-60 years who received an inactivated influenza vaccine. The CDR3 region has the DNA TGTGCCTGGAGTGTGGGGGAGCAGTACTTC. Encoded protein: CAWSVGEQYF.